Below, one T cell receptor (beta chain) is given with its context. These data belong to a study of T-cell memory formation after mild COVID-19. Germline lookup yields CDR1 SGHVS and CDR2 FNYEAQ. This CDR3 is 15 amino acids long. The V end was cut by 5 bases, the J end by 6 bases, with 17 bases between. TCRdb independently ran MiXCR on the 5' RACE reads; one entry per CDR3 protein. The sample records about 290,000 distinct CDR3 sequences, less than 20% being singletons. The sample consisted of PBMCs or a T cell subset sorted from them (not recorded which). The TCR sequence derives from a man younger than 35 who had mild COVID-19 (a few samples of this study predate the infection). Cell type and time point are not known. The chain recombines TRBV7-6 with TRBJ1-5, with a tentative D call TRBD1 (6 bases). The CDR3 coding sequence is TGTGCCAGCAGCCCTCAGGCGGGGGCCGGTCAGCCCCAGCATTTT. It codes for CASSPQAGAGQPQHF.